The 17 T cell receptor beta chains reported below all come from one sample, sequenced in a study of cytomegalovirus exposure and HLA in healthy donors. Primers for the PCR totalled 60 Vbeta and 13 Jbeta. Assay: immunoSEQ multiplex PCR; the TCRdb copy retains only in-frame clones and omits some. The data hold 95,000 to 130,000 clones, with around 10% observed a single time. The source material was PBMCs. Every receptor here comes from a man aged 25-40 years in good health and CMV-seronegative.

This clone occurred a few times. This sequence joins TRBV5-4 and TRBJ1-2; 8 bases match TRBD1. The CDR3 totals 15 residues. V trimming: 1 base; J trimming: 4 bases; junction bases outside the gene matches: 6. The germline V gene has CDR1 SGHNT and CDR2 YYREEE (reference sequence). The CDR3 DNA reads as TGTGCCAGCAGCTTGTTCGACAGGGGCGGCTATGGCTACACCTTC. The encoded protein is CASSLFDRGGYGYTF.

This clone has just a few counts. The rearrangement joins TRBV5-4 to TRBJ1-1; the D gene is possibly TRBD1 (5 bases). The CDR3 extends over 15 amino acids. Germline V gene data show CDR1 as SGHNT and CDR2 as YYREEE (reference sequence). Trimming removed 1 base at V and 0 bases at J, with 10 bases between. CDR3 sequence (DNA): TGTGCCAGCAGCTTGAGCGGGGGGATGAACACTGAAGCTTTCTTT. Its translation is CASSLSGGMNTEAFF.

This clone was found a few times. The J gene is TRBJ1-2, the V gene TRBV11-3, with 8 bases identical to TRBD1. V shed 5 bases, J shed 6 bases, and the junction held 14 bases outside the gene matches. Germline loops: CDR1 SGHNT, CDR2 YENEEA. This CDR3 spans 16 amino acids. In DNA, the CDR3 is TGTGCCAGCAGCCCGGTCGTGGACAGGGAACTGAATGGCTACACCTTC. Protein product: CASSPVVDRELNGYTF. The full variable domain, completed using reference TRBV11-3 and TRBJ1-2, is EAGVVQSPRYKIIEKKQPVAFWCNPISGHNTLYWYLQNLGQGPELLIRYENEEAVDDSQLPKDRFSAERLKGVDSTLKIQPAELGDSAVYLCASSPVVDRELNGYTFGSGTRLTVV.

J is TRBJ1-1 and V is TRBV4-2, with a tentative D call TRBD1 (5 bases). The V gene's germline CDR1 is LGHNA and CDR2 YNFKEQ. The CDR3 is 14 residues long. V gave up 0 bases and J gave up 5 bases, with 10 bases separating them. The CDR3 here is CASSQDRGGTEAFF. The CDR3 coding sequence is TGTGCCAGCAGCCAAGATAGGGGAGGGACTGAAGCTTTCTTT.

A few counts support this clone. The V and J genes are TRBV6-1 and TRBJ1-5; D possibly corresponds to TRBD1 (5 bases). CDR1 and CDR2 from the germline V gene are MNHNS and SASEGT. The CDR3 contains 17 residues. V was trimmed by 4 bases and J by 3 bases, leaving 19 bases between them. The CDR3 coding sequence is TGTGCCAGCAGTGCACGACAGACTCTAGGCCCCAATCAGCCCCAGCATTTT. Its translation: CASSARQTLGPNQPQHF.

This chain joins TRBV7-8 and TRBJ2-1; tentative D call: TRBD2 (6 bases). CDR3 length: 15 residues. Germline assignment: CDR1 SGHVS and CDR2 FQNEAQ. V was cut by 4 bases and J by 4 bases, with 14 bases left in between. The CDR3 sequence: CASSSHPGEYNEQFF. In DNA form, the CDR3 reads TGTGCCAGCAGCTCCCACCCGGGGGAGTACAATGAGCAGTTCTTC.

This rearrangement joins TRBV2 to TRBJ2-1; 9 bases are a match to TRBD2. The germline V gene encodes CDR1 SNHLY and CDR2 FYNNEI. The CDR3 loop spans 12 amino acids. V trimming: 7 bases; J trimming: 9 bases; junction bases outside the gene matches: 4. The CDR3 is CASTGAGGEQFF. In DNA form, the CDR3 reads TGTGCCAGCACCGGAGCGGGGGGTGAGCAGTTCTTC.

The chain links TRBV5-1 to TRBJ2-7; 9 bases are shared with TRBD1. The CDR3 contains 14 residues. J was trimmed by 3 bases and V by 3 bases; bases with no gene match: 4. The germline V gene encodes CDR1 SGHRS and CDR2 YFSETQ. The CDR3 region is CASSYSGQGYEQYF. The CDR3 bases are TGCGCCAGCAGCTACTCGGGACAGGGCTACGAGCAGTACTTC.

This clone was seen a few times. The V and J genes are TRBV7-9 and TRBJ2-5; 11 positions agree with TRBD2. This CDR3 has 18 amino acids. Germline CDR1 and CDR2: SEHNR and FQNEAQ (reference sequence). With V trimmed by 7 bases and J by 1 base, 14 bases remained unmatched. CDR3 region: CASTPPSGGPNFQETQYF. The DNA for the CDR3 is TGTGCCAGCACCCCCCCTAGCGGGGGGCCTAACTTCCAAGAGACCCAGTACTTC.

J is TRBJ1-3 and V is TRBV9; the match to TRBD1 covers 9 bases. V was pared by 3 bases and J by 4 bases, with 8 bases of the junction left unmatched. Looked up from germline, CDR1 is SGDLS and CDR2 is YYNGEE. The length of the CDR3 is 16 residues. As DNA, the CDR3 is TGTGCCAGCAGCGAGAGGGACGGACAGGGGGGAAACACCATATATTTT. It codes for CASSERDGQGGNTIYF.

J is TRBJ2-1 and V is TRBV28; TRBD2 matches 9 bases. Looked up from germline, CDR1 is MDHEN and CDR2 is SYDVKM. J lost 6 bases, V lost 7 bases, and 19 bases had no gene match. CDR3 length equals 18 residues. In DNA form, the CDR3 reads TGTGCCAGCACGGGCCCTGGACTAGCGATGATTTCGGGCAATGAGCAGTTCTTC. Its translation is CASTGPGLAMISGNEQFF.

This clone was detected a few times. The chain joins TRBV6-5 to TRBJ2-3; weak D call: TRBD1 (7 bases). The V gene lost 6 bases and the J gene lost 6 bases, with 16 bases spanning the gap. This CDR3 is built from 14 residues. Germline V CDR1 and CDR2: MNHEY, SVGAGI. The CDR3 spells CASSLTGTRDTQYF. In DNA, the CDR3 is TGTGCCAGCAGCCTGACAGGGACTCGGGATACGCAGTATTTT.

This clone was seen a handful of times. J is TRBJ2-3 and V is TRBV7-8; a possible D gene is TRBD1 (6 bases). Germline CDR1 is SGHVS and CDR2 is FQNEAQ. V was pared by 1 base and J by 1 base, with 12 bases between. This CDR3 region has 16 residues. In DNA form, the CDR3 reads TGTGCCAGCAGCTTAGAGGGGGTGGGTGGCACAGATACGCAGTATTTT. Translated: CASSLEGVGGTDTQYF.

The V gene is TRBV5-1, the J gene TRBJ2-5, with 10 bases aligning to TRBD1. Trimming cost V 4 bases and J 3 bases; bases outside gene matches: 3. CDR1 SGHRS and CDR2 YFSETQ come from the germline V gene. The CDR3 runs to 14 residues. The CDR3 spells CASSRGTGEETQYF. The CDR3 DNA reads as TGCGCCAGCAGCCGCGGGACAGGGGAAGAGACCCAGTACTTC.

This clone has more than one count but fewer than ten. The chain employs TRBV7-8 and TRBJ2-3; D gene ambiguous. Germline lookup yields CDR1 SGHVS and CDR2 FQNEAQ. This CDR3 contains 12 residues. V was pared by 2 bases and J by 4 bases, with 4 bases between. CDR3 bases: TGTGCCAGCAGCTTACCAGCAGATACGCAGTATTTT. Protein product: CASSLPADTQYF.

V is TRBV5-1 and J is TRBJ2-5; TRBD2 agrees at 7 bases. This CDR3 has 13 residues. The germline V gene encodes CDR1 SGHRS and CDR2 YFSETQ. Trimming took 2 bases from V and 4 from J; bases not matched to a gene: 2. CDR3 loop: CASSLWEGETQYF. The CDR3 DNA reads as TGCGCCAGCAGCTTATGGGAGGGAGAGACCCAGTACTTC. The entire variable domain, with the rest obtained from reference TRBV5-1 and TRBJ2-5, is as follows: KAGVTQTPRYLIKTRGQQVTLSCSPISGHRSVSWYQQTPGQGLQFLFEYFSETQRNKGNFPGRFSGRQFSNSRSEMNVSTLELGDSALYLCASSLWEGETQYFGPGTRLLVL.

This clone was picked up a small number of times. V is TRBV7-9 and J is TRBJ2-2; 11 bases are a match to TRBD2. Germline loops: CDR1 SEHNR, CDR2 FQNEAQ (reference sequence). With 7 bases clipped from V and 3 bases from J, the junction kept 10 bases outside the gene matches. The CDR3 is 17 amino acids. The CDR3 sequence: CASTRLAGGADTGELFF. The CDR3 DNA reads as TGTGCCAGCACGCGCCTAGCGGGAGGAGCGGACACCGGGGAGCTGTTTTTT. The full variable domain, in which reference TRBV7-9 and TRBJ2-2 provide the parts outside the CDR3, is DTGVSQNPRHKITKRGQNVTFRCDPISEHNRLYWYRQTLGQGPEFLTYFQNEAQLEKSRLLSDRFSAERPKGSFSTLEIQRTEQGDSAMYLCASTRLAGGADTGELFFGEGSRLTVL.